These T cell receptor beta chains were read from a single sample in a study of tumour-infiltrating T cells in Burkitt lymphoma. Sequenced by immunoSEQ multiplex PCR; TCRdb stores in-frame clones only, minus some. The table lists about 570 clones, approximately 10% of them singletons. The material sequenced was tumor tissue. These receptors were taken from a human donor with diffuse large B-cell lymphoma. Some clones in this sample may be carry-over from other donors' samples. Each CDR3 is given with its conserved first and last residue. D genes are given only for firm matches. Not every row has a clone size; where given, it reads once, few, many or a size class.

V: TRBV5-6; size: few; D: -; J: TRBJ2-3; CDR3: CASSSAGTRADTQYF; DNA: TGTGCCAGCAGCTCGGCCGGGACGAGGGCAGATACGCAGTATTTT
V: TRBV5-4; size: -; D: TRBD1; J: TRBJ2-7; CDR3: CASSRKDRDEQYF; DNA: TGTGCCAGCAGCCGAAAAGACAGGGACGAGCAGTACTTC
V: TRBV5-1; size: -; D: -; J: TRBJ2-6; CDR3: CASSLVPVPEKSGANVLTF; DNA: TGCGCCAGCAGCTTGGTTCCCGTTCCGGAGAAATCTGGGGCCAACGTCCTGACTTTC
V: TRBV7-9; size: -; D: -; J: TRBJ2-1; CDR3: CASSSLDSDEQFF; DNA: TGTGCCAGCAGCTCCCTCGACAGTGATGAGCAGTTCTTC
V: TRBV5-5; size: -; D: -; J: TRBJ1-4; CDR3: CASSFLGSTNEKLFF; DNA: TGTGCCAGCAGCTTCCTAGGGTCAACTAATGAAAAACTGTTTTTT
V: TRBV28; size: large; D: -; J: TRBJ1-5; CDR3: CASSLGSRGNQPQHF; DNA: TGTGCCAGCAGTTTAGGTAGTCGCGGGAATCAGCCCCAGCATTTT
V: TRBV18; size: few; D: -; J: TRBJ2-3; CDR3: CASSAAGDTQYF; DNA: TGTGCCAGCTCAGCGGCCGGGGATACGCAGTATTTT
V: TRBV13; size: few; D: -; J: TRBJ2-3; CDR3: CASSLRLGDTQYF; DNA: TGTGCCAGCAGCTTGCGACTTGGAGATACGCAGTATTTT
V: TRBV30; size: -; D: -; J: TRBJ2-2; CDR3: CAWSRFTGELFF; DNA: TGTGCCTGGAGTCGTTTCACCGGGGAGCTGTTTTTT
V: TRBV15; size: large; D: TRBD1; J: TRBJ1-5; CDR3: CATSRFGTGEDQPQHF; DNA: TGTGCCACCAGCAGATTCGGGACAGGGGAAGATCAGCCCCAGCATTTT
V: TRBV2; size: few; D: -; J: TRBJ2-2; CDR3: CATSASDYTGELFF; DNA: TGTGCAACATCGGCTAGCGATTACACCGGGGAGCTGTTTTTT
V: TRBV18; size: few; D: -; J: TRBJ1-2; CDR3: CASSPPGGFDYGYTF; DNA: TGTGCCAGCTCACCACCGGGAGGTTTCGACTATGGCTACACCTTC
V: TRBV18; size: few; D: -; J: TRBJ2-3; CDR3: CASSQTRDTSTDTQYF; DNA: TGTGCCAGCTCACAGACGCGGGACACCAGCACAGATACGCAGTATTTT
V: TRBV27; size: -; D: TRBD1; J: TRBJ1-1; CDR3: CASSLMQGAGTEAFF; DNA: TGTGCCAGCAGTTTAATGCAGGGGGCTGGCACTGAAGCTTTCTTT
V: TRBV2; size: few; D: -; J: TRBJ1-1; CDR3: CASSADTQVSEAFF; DNA: TGTGCCAGCAGCGCCGACACGCAGGTTTCAGAAGCTTTCTTT
V: TRBV7-9; size: few; D: -; J: TRBJ1-2; CDR3: CASSLFRVGRNYGYTF; DNA: TGTGCCAGCAGCTTATTCAGGGTTGGTCGAAACTATGGCTACACCTTC
V: TRBV10-1; size: few; D: -; J: TRBJ1-4; CDR3: CASSDYPGEKLFF; DNA: TGCGCCAGCAGTGATTATCCGGGGGAAAAACTGTTTTTT
V: TRBV7-9; size: few; D: -; J: TRBJ2-6; CDR3: CASSDPSQGFSGANVLTF; DNA: TGTGCCAGCAGCGACCCCTCTCAGGGATTCTCTGGGGCCAACGTCCTGACTTTC
V: TRBV28; size: -; D: -; J: TRBJ1-2; CDR3: CASSFWDANYGYTF; DNA: TGTGCCAGCAGTTTCTGGGACGCTAACTATGGCTACACCTTC
V: TRBV2; size: -; D: -; J: TRBJ1-4; CDR3: CASSRWQDNEKLFF; DNA: TGTGCCAGCAGTAGGTGGCAGGACAATGAAAAACTGTTTTTT
V: TRBV9; size: hyperexpanded; D: -; J: TRBJ2-1; CDR3: CASSVETINEQFF; DNA: TGTGCCAGCAGCGTAGAAACGATCAATGAGCAGTTCTTC
V: TRBV6-5; size: few; D: TRBD1; J: TRBJ2-2; CDR3: CASSYQTGTGVGELFF; DNA: TGTGCCAGCAGTTACCAAACCGGGACAGGGGTGGGGGAGCTGTTTTTT
V: TRBV13; size: few; D: -; J: TRBJ1-2; CDR3: CASSFLKDFNYGYTF; DNA: TGTGCCAGCAGCTTCCTCAAGGACTTCAACTATGGCTACACCTTC
V: TRBV7-9; size: -; D: TRBD2; J: TRBJ2-7; CDR3: CASSLVGGAEGYEQYF; DNA: TGTGCCAGCAGCTTAGTGGGAGGGGCTGAAGGCTACGAGCAGTACTTC
V: TRBV28; size: large; D: -; J: TRBJ2-6; CDR3: CASTALESGANVLTF; DNA: TGTGCCAGCACCGCCTTAGAGTCTGGGGCCAACGTCCTGACTTTC
V: TRBV13; size: -; D: -; J: TRBJ2-3; CDR3: CASSSARAWGVTDTQYF; DNA: TGTGCCAGCAGCTCCGCCCGGGCCTGGGGGGTGACAGATACGCAGTATTTT
V: TRBV5-6; size: few; D: TRBD1; J: TRBJ2-7; CDR3: CASSLDVDRYAYEQYF; DNA: TGTGCCAGCAGCTTGGATGTGGACAGGTACGCCTACGAGCAGTACTTC
V: TRBV7-9; size: few; D: TRBD2; J: TRBJ2-3; CDR3: CASSLEGTSGTDTQYF; DNA: TGTGCCAGCAGCCTAGAGGGGACTAGCGGAACAGATACGCAGTATTTT
V: TRBV9; size: -; D: -; J: TRBJ2-3; CDR3: CASSVTARTDTQYF; DNA: TGTGCCAGCAGCGTGACAGCTCGCACAGATACGCAGTATTTT
V: TRBV6-5; size: few; D: TRBD1; J: TRBJ2-7; CDR3: CASRPSGTEEYF; DNA: TGTGCCAGCAGACCGTCCGGGACAGAGGAGTACTTC
V: TRBV5-6; size: -; D: -; J: TRBJ2-7; CDR3: CASSSHRYEQYF; DNA: TGTGCCAGCAGTTCTCACCGCTACGAGCAGTACTTC
V: TRBV5-4; size: hyperexpanded; D: -; J: TRBJ2-5; CDR3: CASSFRETQYF; DNA: TGTGCCAGCAGCTTCAGGGAGACCCAGTACTTC
V: TRBV14; size: few; D: -; J: TRBJ1-5; CDR3: CASSQSGSSAQHF; DNA: TGTGCCAGCAGCCAAAGTGGTAGCTCGGCCCAGCATTTT
V: TRBV2; size: once; D: TRBD2; J: TRBJ2-5; CDR3: CASSEALAGGQYF; DNA: TGTGCCAGCAGTGAAGCGTTAGCGGGGGGGCAGTACTTC
V: TRBV5-8; size: -; D: TRBD1; J: TRBJ1-1; CDR3: CASSLRTGAEAFF; DNA: TGTGCCAGCAGCTTGAGGACAGGGGCTGAAGCTTTCTTT
V: TRBV5-1; size: few; D: -; J: TRBJ2-1; CDR3: CASSSDPQVYEQFF; DNA: TGCGCCAGCAGCTCGGACCCCCAGGTCTATGAGCAGTTCTTC
V: TRBV5-4; size: -; D: -; J: TRBJ1-3; CDR3: CASSLAEGSGNTIYF; DNA: TGTGCCAGCAGCTTGGCAGAAGGCTCTGGAAACACCATATATTTT
V: TRBV14; size: -; D: TRBD2; J: TRBJ2-3; CDR3: CASSLEEVLAGGPGGTDTQYF; DNA: TGTGCCAGCAGCCTCGAAGAGGTACTAGCGGGGGGGCCCGGAGGCACAGATACGCAGTATTTT
V: TRBV7-8; size: few; D: TRBD1; J: TRBJ1-2; CDR3: CASSLNQGVAYGYTF; DNA: TGTGCCAGCAGCCTTAACCAGGGGGTGGCCTATGGCTACACCTTC
V: TRBV6-5; size: -; D: -; J: TRBJ2-7; CDR3: CASSYSLDPGREQYF; DNA: TGTGCCAGCAGTTACTCGCTCGACCCCGGGCGCGAGCAGTACTTC